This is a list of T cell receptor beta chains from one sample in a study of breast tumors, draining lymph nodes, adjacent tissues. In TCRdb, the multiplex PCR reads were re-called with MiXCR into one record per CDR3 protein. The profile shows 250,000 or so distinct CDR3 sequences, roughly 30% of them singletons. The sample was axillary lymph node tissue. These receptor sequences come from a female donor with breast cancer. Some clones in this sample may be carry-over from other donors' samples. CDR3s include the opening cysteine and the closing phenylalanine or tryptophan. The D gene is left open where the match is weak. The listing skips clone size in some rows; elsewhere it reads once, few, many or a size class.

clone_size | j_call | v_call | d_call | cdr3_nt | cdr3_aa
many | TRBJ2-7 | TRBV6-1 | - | TGTGCCAGCAGGCCCGACGCCTACGAGCAGTACTTC | CASRPDAYEQYF
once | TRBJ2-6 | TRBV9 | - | TGTGCCAGCAGCGTAGGCCCAGCTGAGGAGGCCTACGTCCTGACTTTC | CASSVGPAEEAYVLTF
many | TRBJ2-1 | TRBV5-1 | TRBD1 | TGCGCCAGCAGCTTGGAAGGACAGGGTTCCTACAATGAGCAGTTCTTC | CASSLEGQGSYNEQFF
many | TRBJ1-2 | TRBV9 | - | TGTGCCAGCAGCGGGAAAAATGGCTACACCTTC | CASSGKNGYTF
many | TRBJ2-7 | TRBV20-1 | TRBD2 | TGCAGTGCCGACGGGCTAGCGGGAGAAGATCCCTTCGAGCAGTACTTC | CSADGLAGEDPFEQYF
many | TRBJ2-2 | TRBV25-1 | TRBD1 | TGTGCCAGCAGTGTACCGGACAGGGACGCCGGGGAGCTGTTTTTT | CASSVPDRDAGELFF
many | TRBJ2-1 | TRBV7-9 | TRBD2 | TGTGCCAGCAGCTCAGGACTAGCGGGAGACGGAGAGCAGTTCTTC | CASSSGLAGDGEQFF
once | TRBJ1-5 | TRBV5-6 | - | TGTGCCAGCAGCTTGGTCGGACGGACCAGAAAAGAGACCCAGCATTTT | CASSLVGRTRKETQHF
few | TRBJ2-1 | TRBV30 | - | TGTGCCTGGAGTGTAGGGGGGCCAGAGCAGTTCTTC | CAWSVGGPEQFF
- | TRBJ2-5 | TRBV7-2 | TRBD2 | TGTGCCAGCAGCTTACTAGCGGGAAAGGTGAAGACCCAGTACTTC | CASSLLAGKVKTQYF
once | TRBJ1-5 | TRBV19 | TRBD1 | TGTGCCAGTACCCCGACAGGGAATCAGCCCCAGCATTTT | CASTPTGNQPQHF
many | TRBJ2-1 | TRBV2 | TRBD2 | TGTGCCAGCCTCTCCCCCGGGACTAGCGAATACAATGAGCAGTTCTTC | CASLSPGTSEYNEQFF
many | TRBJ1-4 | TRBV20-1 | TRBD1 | TGCAGTGCTCCGCTGAGGACAGGGCAGGGAAAACTGTTTTTT | CSAPLRTGQGKLFF
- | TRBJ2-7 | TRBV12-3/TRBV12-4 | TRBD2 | TGTGCCAGCAGTTTAAGTAGCGGGATTGGGGGCCGGCGGGAGCAGCACTTC | CASSLSSGIGGRREQHF
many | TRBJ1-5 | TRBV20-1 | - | TGCAGTGCTAGTCTGGATTCTAGCAATCAGCCCCAGCATTTT | CSASLDSSNQPQHF
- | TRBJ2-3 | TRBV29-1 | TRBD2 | TGCAGCGTTACCGGGAGGCCAGGTACAGATACGCAGTATTTT | CSVTGRPGTDTQYF
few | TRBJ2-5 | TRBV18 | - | TGTGCCAGCTCAGAGGGTCATACCCAAGAGACCCAGTACTTC | CASSEGHTQETQYF
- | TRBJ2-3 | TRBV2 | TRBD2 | TGTGCCAGCAGTTTATTACTAGCGGGAGGCACAAATACGCAGTATTTT | CASSLLLAGGTNTQYF
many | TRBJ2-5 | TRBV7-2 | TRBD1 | TGTGCCAGCAAGACAAGGGGGCGCGTGGAGACCCAGTACTTC | CASKTRGRVETQYF
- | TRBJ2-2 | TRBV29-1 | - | TGCGGCGTTAGGCCAGGGAACACCGGGGAGCGGTTTTTT | CGVRPGNTGERFF
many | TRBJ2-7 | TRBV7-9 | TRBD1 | TGTGCCAGCAGTTCGTTCACAGGGGCTCAGACCTACGAGCAGTACTTC | CASSSFTGAQTYEQYF
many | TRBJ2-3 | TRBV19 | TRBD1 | TGTGCCAGTAGTATGGGACAGGGGGCCTCAGATACGCAGTATTTT | CASSMGQGASDTQYF
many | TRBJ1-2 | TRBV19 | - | TGTGCCAGTAACCACCCGGGAGCCGCCAACTATGGCTACACCTTC | CASNHPGAANYGYTF
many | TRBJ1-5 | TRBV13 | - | TGTGCCAGCAGCTTATACCGGGCCCGAGGACGTAGCAATCAGCCCCAGCATTTT | CASSLYRARGRSNQPQHF
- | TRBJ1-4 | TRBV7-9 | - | TGTGCCAGCAGCCCCACAGGAGCTAATGAAAAACTGTTTTTT | CASSPTGANEKLFF
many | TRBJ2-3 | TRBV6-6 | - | TGTGCCAGCAGTACCCAGGGAGATACGCAGTATTTT | CASSTQGDTQYF
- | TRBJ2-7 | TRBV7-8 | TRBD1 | TGTGCCAGCAGCTTCGGACAGGGTTCGGGGACCCCATACGAGCAGTACTTC | CASSFGQGSGTPYEQYF
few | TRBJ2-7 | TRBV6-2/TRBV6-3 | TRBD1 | TGTGCCAGCAGCCCTGGACAGGGGGGACGGGTGGACGAGCAGTACTTC | CASSPGQGGRVDEQYF
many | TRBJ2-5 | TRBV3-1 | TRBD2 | TGTGCCAGCAGCCAAGCGGGAGGTTGGGAGACCCAGTACTTC | CASSQAGGWETQYF
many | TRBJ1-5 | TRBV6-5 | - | TGTGCCAGCAGTTACAGCGCGGGAAGTAGCAATCAGCCCCAGCATTTT | CASSYSAGSSNQPQHF
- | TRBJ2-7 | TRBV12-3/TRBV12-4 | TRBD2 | TGTGCCAGCAGTCCCGGGACTAGCGGGAGGGGAAGCTCCTACGAGCAGTACTTC | CASSPGTSGRGSSYEQYF
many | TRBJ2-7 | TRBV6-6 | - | TGTGCCAGCAGTTCCGAAACCGGGACTCGTCTTAGGGAGCAGTACTTC | CASSSETGTRLREQYF
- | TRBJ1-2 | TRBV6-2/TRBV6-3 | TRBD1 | TGTGCCAGCAGCCACAGGACAGGGGTAGATGGCTACACCTTC | CASSHRTGVDGYTF
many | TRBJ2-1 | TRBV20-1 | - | TGCAGTGCTAGCCACTACAATGAGCAGTTCTTC | CSASHYNEQFF
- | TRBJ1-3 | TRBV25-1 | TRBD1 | TGTGCCAGCAGTGTAGACAGGGGGCGGATGAACACCATATATTTT | CASSVDRGRMNTIYF
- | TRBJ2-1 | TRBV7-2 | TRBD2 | TGTGCCAGCAGCTCCCGCGGTAGCGGGAGTTTTCAGTTCTTC | CASSSRGSGSFQFF
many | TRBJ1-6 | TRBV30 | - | TGTGCCTGGAGTAAACAGGGTGGTTCACCCCTCCACTTT | CAWSKQGGSPLHF
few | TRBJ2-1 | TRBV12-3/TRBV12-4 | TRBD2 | TGTGCCAGCAGTTTCCCAGGTCGGGGGGGAGCCAGGTATGAGCAGTTCTTC | CASSFPGRGGARYEQFF
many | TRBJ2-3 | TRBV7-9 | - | TGTGCCAGCAGCCACCGGAAGGGTAGCACAGATACGCAGTATTTT | CASSHRKGSTDTQYF
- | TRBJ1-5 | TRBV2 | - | TGTGCCAGCAGTATGACAGATAATCAGCCCCAGCATTTT | CASSMTDNQPQHF
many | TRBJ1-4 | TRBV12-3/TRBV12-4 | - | TGTGCCAGCGGCGGGAGGGGCAGGGACGGGATCAATGGAATGTTTTTT | CASGGRGRDGINGMFF
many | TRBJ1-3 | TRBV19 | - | TGTGCCAGTAGTATCGGTGCCAGCTCTGGAAACACCATATATTTT | CASSIGASSGNTIYF
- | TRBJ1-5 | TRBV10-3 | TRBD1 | TGTGCCATCAGACGGGACAGGGGCCTTCTGCCCCAGCATTTT | CAIRRDRGLLPQHF
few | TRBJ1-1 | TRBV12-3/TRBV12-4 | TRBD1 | TGTGCCAGCAGTTTAAAGGGGGCTAGCACTGAAGCTTTCTTT | CASSLKGASTEAFF
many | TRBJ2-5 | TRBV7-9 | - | TGTGCCAGCAGCTTATCTCAGACCCAGTACTTC | CASSLSQTQYF
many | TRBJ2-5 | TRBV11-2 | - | TGTGCCAGCAGCTCCACTGGGGGTTGGCAAGAGACCCAGTACTTC | CASSSTGGWQETQYF